A selection of T cell receptor beta chains follows, all from one sample in a study of cytomegalovirus exposure and HLA in healthy donors. Produced via immunoSEQ multiplex PCR; TCRdb's table is partial and in-frame only. The sample shows fewer than 75,000 clones, and 15% sits with its ten largest clones. The sequenced sample consisted of PBMCs. The receptors stem from a boy aged 5-17 years in good health and CMV-seronegative. CDR3s include the opening cysteine and the closing phenylalanine or tryptophan. D genes are given only for firm matches. Clone size appears in some rows only: once, few, many, or a class for an expanded clone.

D	V	J	size	CDR3	DNA
TRBD1	TRBV9	TRBJ2-7	.	CASSPRDSAYEQYF	TGTGCCAGCAGCCCCAGGGACAGTGCCTACGAGCAGTACTTC
.	TRBV5-4	TRBJ1-2	.	CASSLNRVNYGYTF	TGTGCCAGCAGCTTGAACAGGGTCAACTATGGCTACACCTTC
.	TRBV27	TRBJ1-2	.	CASSLGSNPMSYTF	TGTGCCAGCAGTTTAGGGAGTAACCCAATGAGCTACACCTTC
TRBD1	TRBV7-8	TRBJ1-5	.	CASSLGTGEQPQHF	TGTGCCAGCAGCTTAGGGACAGGGGAGCAGCCCCAGCATTTT
TRBD1	TRBV19	TRBJ2-1	.	CASSRDRGDEQFF	TGTGCCAGTAGCAGGGACAGGGGCGATGAGCAGTTCTTC
.	TRBV14	TRBJ1-1	.	CASSLNMNTEAFF	TGTGCCAGCAGCCTTAACATGAACACTGAAGCTTTCTTT
.	TRBV6-5	TRBJ1-5	.	CASSTGWGNQPQHF	TGTGCCAGCAGTACGGGGTGGGGCAATCAGCCCCAGCATTTT
.	TRBV6-1	TRBJ1-5	.	CASRIVSNQPQHF	TGTGCCAGCAGAATAGTAAGCAATCAGCCCCAGCATTTT
.	TRBV6-5	TRBJ1-5	.	CASSYETMKPQHF	TGTGCCAGCAGTTACGAGACAATGAAGCCCCAGCATTTT
TRBD1	TRBV2	TRBJ1-5	.	CASSQTGNQPQHF	TGTGCCAGCAGTCAGACAGGGAATCAGCCCCAGCATTTT
.	TRBV19	TRBJ2-1	.	CASSLLQGSMNEQFF	TGTGCCAGTAGTTTATTGCAGGGGAGTATGAATGAGCAGTTCTTC
.	TRBV7-3	TRBJ2-5	.	CASSPHGVGGEETQYF	TGTGCCAGCAGCCCCCATGGAGTCGGGGGTGAAGAGACCCAGTACTTC
.	TRBV11-2	TRBJ2-3	.	CASSPGTFSTDTQYF	TGTGCCAGCAGCCCCGGGACTTTTAGCACAGATACGCAGTATTTT
TRBD1	TRBV7-3	TRBJ2-3	.	CASSLMGTVSTDTQYF	TGTGCCAGCAGCTTAATGGGGACAGTTAGCACAGATACGCAGTATTTT
.	TRBV5-1	TRBJ1-6	.	CASSRQEYNSPLHF	TGCGCCAGCAGCCGACAGGAATATAATTCACCCCTCCACTTT
.	TRBV6-5	TRBJ1-2	.	CASTTGTRANYGYTF	TGTGCCAGCACCACCGGGACAAGAGCTAACTATGGCTACACCTTC
TRBD2	TRBV19	TRBJ2-3	.	CASKASGATDTQYF	TGTGCCAGTAAAGCTAGCGGAGCCACAGATACGCAGTATTTT
TRBD1	TRBV7-7	TRBJ2-7	.	CASSRDRGSEQYF	TGTGCCAGCAGCAGGGACAGGGGATCCGAGCAGTACTTC
TRBD1	TRBV6-6	TRBJ1-4	.	CASSYPGTEEKLFF	TGTGCCAGCAGTTACCCTGGGACAGAAGAAAAACTGTTTTTT
.	TRBV27	TRBJ1-3	.	CASGRSGHLGNTIYF	TGTGCCAGCGGACGCTCGGGACACTTGGGAAACACCATATATTTT
.	TRBV20-1	TRBJ1-1	.	CSALPTEAFF	TGCAGTGCCCTCCCCACTGAAGCTTTCTTT
.	TRBV7-3	TRBJ1-3	.	CASSATPRDTIYF	TGTGCCAGCAGCGCCACCCCCCGAGACACCATATATTTT
.	TRBV6-5	TRBJ1-3	medium-sized	CASSLTGDGNTIYF	TGTGCCAGCAGTCTGACAGGAGATGGAAACACCATATATTTT
TRBD1	TRBV5-6	TRBJ2-1	.	CASSLLNFQGAGNEQFF	TGTGCCAGCAGCCTTCTAAATTTCCAGGGGGCGGGTAATGAGCAGTTCTTC
.	TRBV18	TRBJ2-5	.	CASSPPPQGETQYF	TGTGCCAGCTCACCACCCCCGCAGGGGGAGACCCAGTACTTC
.	TRBV7-9	TRBJ1-5	.	CASSPRDGNQPQHF	TGTGCCAGCAGCCCGCGGGACGGCAATCAGCCCCAGCATTTT
TRBD2	TRBV7-9	TRBJ2-1	.	CASSLIAGRSYNEQFF	TGTGCCAGCAGCCTTATAGCGGGCCGATCCTACAATGAGCAGTTCTTC
.	TRBV5-1	TRBJ1-5	.	CASSLGAEANQPQHF	TGCGCCAGCAGCTTGGGGGCAGAAGCCAATCAGCCCCAGCATTTT
TRBD2	TRBV9	TRBJ2-3	.	CASSVGGRAPDTQYF	TGTGCCAGCAGCGTGGGGGGGAGGGCCCCAGATACGCAGTATTTT
.	TRBV25-1	TRBJ1-1	.	CASSEMEDTEAFF	TGTGCCAGCAGTGAGATGGAGGACACTGAAGCTTTCTTT
TRBD1	TRBV7-6	TRBJ2-7	.	CASSLTGAYEQYF	TGTGCCAGCAGCTTGACAGGGGCCTACGAGCAGTACTTC
.	TRBV5-4	TRBJ2-7	.	CASSLDPGESYEQYF	TGTGCCAGCAGCTTGGACCCCGGAGAATCCTACGAGCAGTACTTC
TRBD2	TRBV30	TRBJ2-5	.	CAWRGIAGGPMVATQYF	TGTGCCTGGAGAGGTATTGCGGGAGGGCCAATGGTGGCGACCCAGTACTTC
.	TRBV7-2	TRBJ2-3	.	CASSRDLGTDTQYF	TGTGCCAGCAGCCGGGACTTGGGCACAGATACGCAGTATTTT
.	TRBV2	TRBJ2-2	.	CASSESGGPGELFF	TGTGCCAGCAGTGAATCCGGGGGACCCGGGGAGCTGTTTTTT
.	TRBV7-7	TRBJ2-7	.	CASSLGPGSYEQYF	TGTGCCAGCAGCTTAGGTCCGGGCTCCTACGAGCAGTACTTC
TRBD2	TRBV30	TRBJ2-3	.	CAWSGFREGRTDTQYF	TGTGCCTGGAGTGGATTCAGGGAGGGCCGGACAGATACGCAGTATTTT
TRBD1	TRBV6-1	TRBJ2-7	.	CASSEGTGGGPYEQYF	TGTGCCAGCAGTGAAGGGACAGGGGGTGGCCCGTACGAGCAGTACTTC
.	TRBV2	TRBJ1-1	.	CASRVEEGGTEAFF	TGTGCCAGCCGGGTGGAGGAAGGGGGCACTGAAGCTTTCTTT
.	TRBV19	TRBJ2-7	.	CASSITVRASSYEQYF	TGTGCCAGTAGTATAACCGTCAGGGCGTCGTCCTACGAGCAGTACTTC
.	TRBV28	TRBJ2-3	.	CASTEGSDTQYF	TGTGCCAGCACTGAGGGCTCAGATACGCAGTATTTT
.	TRBV29-1	TRBJ1-1	.	CTTNGGGDYTEAFF	TGCACCACAAACGGCGGGGGGGATTATACTGAAGCTTTCTTT
.	TRBV7-8	TRBJ1-1	.	CASSLGMVQGNTEAFF	TGTGCCAGCAGCTTAGGAATGGTTCAGGGTAACACTGAAGCTTTCTTT
TRBD1	TRBV6-6	TRBJ1-4	.	CASRPPGQGNEKLFF	TGTGCCAGCAGGCCTCCGGGACAGGGTAATGAAAAACTGTTTTTT
.	TRBV2	TRBJ1-1	.	CASSDATQDTEAFF	TGTGCCAGCAGTGACGCGACACAAGACACTGAAGCTTTCTTT
.	TRBV15	TRBJ1-5	.	CATSREVTGGNQPQHF	TGTGCCACCAGCAGAGAGGTGACAGGTGGCAATCAGCCCCAGCATTTT
.	TRBV5-1	TRBJ1-1	.	CASSLDLTGLAFF	TGCGCCAGCAGCTTGGACCTCACAGGGTTAGCTTTCTTT
.	TRBV14	TRBJ1-1	.	CASSQEGGASRTEAFF	TGTGCCAGCAGCCAAGAGGGGGGGGCGAGTCGCACTGAAGCTTTCTTT
TRBD2	TRBV7-9	TRBJ2-7	.	CASSPSIASGNYEQYF	TGTGCCAGCAGCCCCTCCATCGCTAGCGGGAACTACGAGCAGTACTTC
.	TRBV5-1	TRBJ2-3	.	CASRTARESDTQYF	TGCGCCAGCAGGACGGCTCGGGAATCAGATACGCAGTATTTT
TRBD1	TRBV5-1	TRBJ1-5	.	CASSPDRIGNQPQHF	TGCGCCAGCAGCCCGGACAGGATCGGCAATCAGCCCCAGCATTTT
TRBD1	TRBV30	TRBJ2-7	.	CAWSRTGGPYEQYF	TGTGCCTGGAGTAGAACAGGGGGACCCTACGAGCAGTACTTC
.	TRBV4-1	TRBJ1-3	.	CASSQDPGLGNTIYF	TGCGCCAGCAGCCAAGACCCAGGGTTGGGAAACACCATATATTTT
TRBD2	TRBV9	TRBJ2-1	.	CASSALAGEGDNEQFF	TGTGCCAGCAGCGCCTTAGCGGGAGAAGGAGACAATGAGCAGTTCTTC
.	TRBV30	TRBJ2-1	.	CAWSPGYSTHEQFF	TGTGCCTGGAGTCCGGGTTACTCCACCCATGAGCAGTTCTTC
.	TRBV25-1	TRBJ1-2	.	CASSDTNYGYTF	TGTGCCAGCAGTGACACTAACTATGGCTACACCTTC
TRBD1	TRBV6-5	TRBJ1-6	.	CASSYSGQGYNSPLHF	TGTGCCAGCAGTTACTCGGGACAGGGATATAATTCACCCCTCCACTTT